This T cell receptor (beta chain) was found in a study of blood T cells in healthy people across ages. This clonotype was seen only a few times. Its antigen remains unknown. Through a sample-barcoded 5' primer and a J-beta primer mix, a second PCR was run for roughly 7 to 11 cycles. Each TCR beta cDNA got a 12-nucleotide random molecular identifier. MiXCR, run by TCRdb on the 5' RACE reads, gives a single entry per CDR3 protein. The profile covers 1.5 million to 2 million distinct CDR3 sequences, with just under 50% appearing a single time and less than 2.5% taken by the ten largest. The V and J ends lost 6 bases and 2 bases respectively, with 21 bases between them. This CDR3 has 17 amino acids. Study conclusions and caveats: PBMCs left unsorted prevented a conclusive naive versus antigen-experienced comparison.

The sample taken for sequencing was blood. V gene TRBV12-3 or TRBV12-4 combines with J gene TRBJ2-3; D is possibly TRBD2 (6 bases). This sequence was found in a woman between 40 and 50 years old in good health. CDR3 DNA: TGTGCCAGCAGCCGCGGACTCGGGGGAGATATCACAGATACGCAGTATTTT. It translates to CASSRGLGGDITDTQYF.